The 29 T cell receptor beta chains reported below all come from one sample, sequenced in a study of cytomegalovirus exposure and HLA in healthy donors (dated by TCRdb to about 2017). The library was produced with the immunoSEQ multiplex PCR assay. For the multiplex PCR, a mixture combining 60 forward primers for TCR Vbeta segments and 13 reverse primers for TCR Jbeta segments was used. Sourced from immuneACCESS, this table was stored by TCRdb with only in-frame sequences that have V and J called. A share of the clones is absent; for the studies checked, an unresolved V gene accounts for under half, and the remainder has no known explanation. The sample table lists about 82,000 clones, approximately 74% of them with a count of one. Jointly, the top ten make up about 6.2% of the sample. The sequencing sample was made of PBMCs. Receptors were obtained from a woman between 50 and 59 years old in good health and CMV-seropositive.

The chain combines TRBV2 with TRBJ2-7; D gene uncertain. This CDR3 contains 14 residues. V was shortened by 5 bases and J by 2 bases, with 13 bases between the two germline ends. Germline CDR1 reads SNHLY; CDR2 reads FYNNEI. As DNA, the CDR3 is TGTGCCAGCAGTAGAGGCAGAGATGCCTACGAGCAGTACTTC. Translation: CASSRGRDAYEQYF. The variable domain in full, completed from reference TRBV2 and TRBJ2-7, reads EPEVTQTPSHQVTQMGQEVILRCVPISNHLYFYWYRQILGQKVEFLVSFYNNEISEKSEIFDDQFSVERPDGSNFTLKIRSTKLEDSAMYFCASSRGRDAYEQYFGPGTRLTVT.

The chain links TRBV7-9 to TRBJ2-1; 7 bases match TRBD2. CDR1 SEHNR and CDR2 FQNEAQ come from the germline V gene (reference sequence). This CDR3 comprises 13 residues. After removal of 3 bases from V and 9 bases from J, the junction contained 5 bases not matched to a gene. In DNA, the CDR3 is TGTGCCAGCAGCTTTGGACTAGACGGTGAGCAGTTCTTC. The encoded protein is CASSFGLDGEQFF.

The rearrangement uses TRBV6-5 and TRBJ2-1; TRBD2 matches 7 bases. V lost 8 bases to trimming and J lost 6 bases; unmatched junction nucleotides: 10. In germline, CDR1 is MNHEY, CDR2 SVGAGI. The CDR3 has 14 residues. The CDR3 region is CASGGDYGTNEQFF. DNA for the CDR3: TGTGCCAGCGGGGGGGATTACGGGACCAATGAGCAGTTCTTC.

The V gene is TRBV6-1, the J gene TRBJ2-4, with TRBD2 identical over 9 bases. This CDR3 is built from 13 residues. Germline CDR1 and CDR2: MNHNS and SASEGT. The trim removed 3 bases at V and 16 bases at J, leaving 10 bases unmatched. The CDR3 DNA sequence: TGTGCCAGCAGTGAGTACCTAGCGGGGTACATATACTTC. Translation: CASSEYLAGYIYF.

V gene TRBV11-2 combines with J gene TRBJ2-5; D is perhaps TRBD1 (6 bases). V shed 2 bases and J shed 4 bases, with 11 bases lying between them. The CDR3 spans 14 residues. CDR1 and CDR2 from the germline V gene are SGHAT and FQNNGV. This CDR3 reads CASSLQGSAETQYF. CDR3 sequence (DNA): TGTGCCAGCAGCTTACAGGGGTCGGCAGAGACCCAGTACTTC.

V is TRBV5-1 and J is TRBJ2-1; 7 nucleotides line up with TRBD2. With V trimmed by 4 bases and J by 4 bases, 8 bases remained unmatched. CDR1 is SGHRS, CDR2 YFSETQ, per germline. CDR3 length equals 15 residues. CDR3 in DNA: TGCGCCAGCAGCACTAGCGCCACGGGGTACAATGAGCAGTTCTTC. The encoded protein is CASSTSATGYNEQFF.

This chain connects TRBV28 to TRBJ2-7; 7 bases match TRBD1. Germline-derived CDR1 and CDR2 are MDHEN and SYDVKM. This CDR3 has 15 amino acids. Unmatched junction bases numbered 15, after V lost 5 bases and J lost 8 bases. Here the CDR3 reads CASSAPQGQRGQQYF. The CDR3 DNA follows: TGTGCCAGCAGTGCCCCACAGGGGCAACGAGGCCAGCAGTACTTC.

The genes are TRBV5-4 and TRBJ2-5; D remains ambiguous. Germline V gene sequence: CDR1 SGHNT, CDR2 YYREEE (reference sequence). The CDR3 has 13 amino acids. The germline V and J ends were trimmed by 1 base and 5 bases, with 9 bases remaining between them. The CDR3 DNA sequence: TGTGCCAGCAGCTTGCCCGCCGGGGAGACCCAGTACTTC. Its translation is CASSLPAGETQYF.

The V call is TRBV7-2, the J call TRBJ2-7; TRBD2 might be the D (6 bases). V lost 6 bases to trimming and J lost 5 bases, with 14 bases between them. The CDR3 runs 13 residues. The germline V gene has CDR1 SGHTA and CDR2 FQGNSA. The CDR3 nucleotides are TGTGCCAGCAGTAGAGGAGGCGGGGACGAGCAGTACTTC. As protein: CASSRGGGDEQYF. Complete variable domain (other parts from reference TRBV7-2 and TRBJ2-7): GAGVSQSPSNKVTEKGKDVELRCDPISGHTALYWYRQSLGQGLEFLIYFQGNSAPDKSGLPSDRFSAERTGGSVSTLTIQRTQQEDSAVYLCASSRGGGDEQYFGPGTRLTVT.

Concerning this clone itself: This sample also contains other DNA sequences that code for the same CDR3. The chain joins TRBV29-1 to TRBJ2-5, with TRBD2 matching 11 bases. The CDR3 has 15 residues. V gave up 8 bases and J gave up 4 bases; unmatched junction bases: 12. Germline V lookup: CDR1 SQVTM, CDR2 ANQGSEA. CDR3 bases: TGCAGCTCGAGGGTAACTAGCGGGAGAGGAGAGACCCAGTACTTC. Translating gives CSSRVTSGRGETQYF. Full variable domain (outside the CDR3, taken from reference TRBV29-1 and TRBJ2-5): SAVISQKPSRDICQRGTSLTIQCQVDSQVTMMFWYRQQPGQSLTLIATANQGSEATYESGFVIDKFPISRPNLTFSTLTVSNMSPEDSSIYLCSSRVTSGRGETQYFGPGTRLLVL.

The sample holds one count of this clone. This chain joins TRBV27 and TRBJ2-7; TRBD1 matches at 9 bases. This CDR3 has 15 amino acids. From germline, CDR1 is MNHEY and CDR2 SMNVEV (reference sequence). Germline trimming cut 4 bases from V and 4 bases from J; bases unmatched to any gene: 8. The CDR3 nucleotides read TGTGCCAGCAGTTCCTCGGACAGGGGATCGTACGAGCAGTACTTC. Translated, it gives CASSSSDRGSYEQYF.

The V and J genes are TRBV15 and TRBJ1-3, with D unresolved. The CDR3 sequence is 15 residues long. CDR1 and CDR2 from the germline V gene are LNHNV and YYDKDF (reference sequence). Trimming removed 3 bases at V and 7 bases at J, with 16 bases between. The CDR3 DNA is TGTGCCACCAGCAGGAGAACCGGGAGACTGAACACCATATATTTT. This sequence encodes CATSRRTGRLNTIYF.

The genes are TRBV5-1 and TRBJ2-1; 10 bases are a match to TRBD2. The CDR3 covers 19 residues. Germline V CDR1 and CDR2: SGHRS, YFSETQ. V trimming: 4 bases; J trimming: 7 bases; junction bases outside the gene matches: 20. The CDR3 loop reads CASSGPETEAGGDLNEQFF. CDR3 nucleotide sequence: TGCGCCAGCAGCGGGCCCGAAACTGAAGCGGGAGGGGATCTAAATGAGCAGTTCTTC.

The chain links TRBV15 to TRBJ2-7; a weak D match, TRBD2 (6 bases). The ends were cut back, 2 bases at V and 3 bases at J, with 17 bases in the middle. Germline loops: CDR1 LNHNV, CDR2 YYDKDF (reference sequence). This CDR3 has 16 amino acids. The CDR3 is CATSRLSRLENYEQYF. DNA of the CDR3: TGTGCCACCAGCAGACTATCCCGACTAGAAAACTACGAGCAGTACTTC.

The CDR3: CASSEPSGRSGEQFF. The CDR3 DNA reads as TGTGCCAGCAGCGAGCCTAGCGGGAGATCTGGTGAGCAGTTCTTC. The chain is built from TRBV9 and TRBJ2-1; 10 positions match TRBD2. The CDR3 covers 15 residues. Germline lookup yields CDR1 SGDLS and CDR2 YYNGEE. V was clipped by 3 bases and J by 9 bases; unmatched bases: 9.

V is TRBV7-9 and J is TRBJ1-1; TRBD1 matches at 7 bases. The CDR3 loop spans 14 amino acids. Trimming at V came to 6 bases and at J to 4 bases, leaving 8 bases not matched to a gene. Germline values: CDR1 SEHNR, CDR2 FQNEAQ (reference sequence). CDR3 in amino acids: CASSKDRVFTEAFF. The CDR3 DNA is TGTGCCAGCAGTAAAGACAGGGTGTTCACTGAAGCTTTCTTT. The full variable domain, its missing parts supplied by reference TRBV7-9 and TRBJ1-1, is DTGVSQNPRHKITKRGQNVTFRCDPISEHNRLYWYRQTLGQGPEFLTYFQNEAQLEKSRLLSDRFSAERPKGSFSTLEIQRTEQGDSAMYLCASSKDRVFTEAFFGQGTRLTVV.

This sequence joins TRBV11-3 and TRBJ2-7; TRBD2 aligns across 8 bases. In germline, CDR1 is SGHNT, CDR2 YENEEA. Germline trimming cut 0 bases from V and 3 bases from J; bases unmatched to any gene: 1. The CDR3 loop spans 14 amino acids. The CDR3 sequence is CASSLDGTSYEQYF. The DNA for the CDR3 is TGTGCCAGCAGCTTAGATGGGACTAGCTACGAGCAGTACTTC.

The chain has TRBV13 and TRBJ1-2; TRBD1 aligns across 8 bases. Trimming took 5 bases from V and 0 from J; bases not matched to a gene: 8. The CDR3 spans 16 residues. In germline, CDR1 is PRHDT, CDR2 FYEKMQ (reference sequence). The DNA of the CDR3 is TGTGCCAGCAGCAACGAACGGACAGGGACTAACTATGGCTACACCTTC. It is translated as CASSNERTGTNYGYTF.

In its sample, this clone was seen a few times. The genes are TRBV6-1 and TRBJ1-1, with 7 bases aligning to TRBD1. This CDR3 has 11 amino acids. Trimming at V came to 3 bases and at J to 10 bases, leaving 2 bases not matched to a gene. CDR1 is MNHNS, CDR2 SASEGT, per germline. CDR3 DNA: TGTGCCAGCAGTGAGGGACAGAGAGCTTTCTTT. Translation gives CASSEGQRAFF.

V usage is TRBV19 and J usage is TRBJ2-5; a weak D match, TRBD2 (6 bases). CDR3 length: 17 amino acids. Trimming took 3 bases from V and 5 from J, leaving 22 bases between them. From germline, CDR1 is LNHDA and CDR2 SQIVND (reference sequence). The DNA of the CDR3 is TGTGCCAGTAGTATGACCTTCAGCGGGCCGGGGGTGGAGACCCAGTACTTC. It translates to CASSMTFSGPGVETQYF.

V and J are TRBV11-3 and TRBJ2-1; 10 bases match TRBD2. Germline values: CDR1 SGHNT, CDR2 YENEEA. This CDR3 region has 15 residues. The V gene end was trimmed by 6 bases and the J gene end by 0 bases; junction bases not matched to a gene: 2. In DNA, the CDR3 is TGTGCCAGCAGACGACTAGCGGGCTCCTACAATGAGCAGTTCTTC. It yields the protein CASRRLAGSYNEQFF.

This clone was counted only a few times. The rearrangement links TRBV7-3 to TRBJ2-2; 7 bases line up with TRBD2. Germline V CDR1 and CDR2: SGHTA, FQGTGA. The CDR3 extends over 15 amino acids. Trimming took 6 bases from V and 5 from J; bases not matched to a gene: 9. The chain's CDR3 is CASSTPGGWTGELFF. For the CDR3, the DNA is TGTGCCAGCAGTACCCCCGGGGGGTGGACCGGGGAGCTGTTTTTT.

The table lists this clone with a count of one. The CDR3 sequence: CSVERTVSTDTQYF. The CDR3 nucleotides are TGCAGCGTTGAAAGGACAGTAAGCACAGATACGCAGTATTTT. The chain combines TRBV29-1 with TRBJ2-3; TRBD1 is a possible D gene (6 bases). Trimming shortened V by 2 bases and J by 0 bases, and 9 bases separated the two germline ends. This CDR3 region has 14 residues. Germline V gives CDR1 SQVTM, CDR2 ANQGSEA.

This chain connects TRBV19 to TRBJ1-1; D not resolved. Germline V gene lookup returns CDR1 LNHDA and CDR2 SQIVND (reference sequence). Trimming cost V 2 bases and J 1 base, with 11 bases left between them. This CDR3 region has 15 residues. The CDR3 DNA reads as TGTGCCAGTAGTATAACGGTCCCTGGGAACACTGAAGCTTTCTTT. It encodes CASSITVPGNTEAFF.

This clone was picked up a small number of times. CDR3 residues: CASGGREETQYF. In nucleotides, the CDR3 is TGTGCCAGCGGGGGGAGGGAAGAGACCCAGTACTTC. The J gene is TRBJ2-5, the V gene TRBV9; 7 bases are a match to TRBD2. The CDR3 runs to 12 residues. Trimming at V came to 7 bases and at J to 3 bases, leaving 3 bases not matched to a gene. CDR1 SGDLS and CDR2 YYNGEE come from the germline V gene.

The J gene is TRBJ1-1, the V gene TRBV15; D is unresolved. Germline V gene data show CDR1 as LNHNV and CDR2 as YYDKDF (reference sequence). V was shortened by 1 base and J by 0 bases, with 3 bases between the two germline ends. This CDR3 region has 13 residues. In DNA form, the CDR3 reads TGTGCCACCAGCAGAGTTATGAACACTGAAGCTTTCTTT. Translating gives CATSRVMNTEAFF.

CDR3 amino acids: CSVGTGSYEQYF. CDR3 bases: TGCAGCGTCGGGACAGGGTCCTACGAGCAGTACTTC. The rearrangement links TRBV29-1 to TRBJ2-5, with TRBD1 matching over 9 bases. Matching the DNA end better, TRBJ2-7 makes the J call doubtful. Looked up from germline, CDR1 is SQVTM and CDR2 is ANQGSEA. This CDR3 has 12 residues.

The chain joins TRBV5-1 to TRBJ1-2; the D gene is possibly TRBD1 (5 bases). CDR3 length equals 14 residues. CDR1 and CDR2 from the germline V gene are SGHRS and YFSETQ. Trimming took 2 bases from V and 8 from J, leaving 16 bases between them. The CDR3 spells CASSFTDQGGGYTF. The CDR3 nucleotides are TGCGCCAGCAGCTTTACCGACCAGGGAGGAGGCTACACCTTC.

This clone was observed a handful of times. The chain carries TRBV7-6 and TRBJ2-1; 8 positions agree with TRBD2. This CDR3 has 12 amino acids. V lost 8 bases to trimming and J lost 9 bases; unmatched junction nucleotides: 6. Looked up from germline, CDR1 is SGHVS and CDR2 is FNYEAQ. CDR3 nucleotides: TGTGCCAGCTCAGCGGGAGTTGGTGAGCAGTTCTTC. This codes for CASSAGVGEQFF.